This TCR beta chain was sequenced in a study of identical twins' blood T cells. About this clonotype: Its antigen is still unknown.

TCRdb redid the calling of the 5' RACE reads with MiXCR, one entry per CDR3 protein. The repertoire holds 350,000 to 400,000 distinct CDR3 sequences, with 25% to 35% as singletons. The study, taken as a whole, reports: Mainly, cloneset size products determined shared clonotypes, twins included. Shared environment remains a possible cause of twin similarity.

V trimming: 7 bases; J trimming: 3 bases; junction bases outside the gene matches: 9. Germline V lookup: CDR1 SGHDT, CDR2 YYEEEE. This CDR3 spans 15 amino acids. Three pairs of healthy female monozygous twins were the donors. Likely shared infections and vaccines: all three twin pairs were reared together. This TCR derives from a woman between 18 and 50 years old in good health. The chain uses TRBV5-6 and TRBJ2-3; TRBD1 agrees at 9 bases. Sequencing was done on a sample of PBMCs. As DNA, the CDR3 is TGTGCCAGCTCCGGACAGGGGAGGTGGACAGATACGCAGTATTTT. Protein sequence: CASSGQGRWTDTQYF.